This T cell receptor beta chain was found in a study of memory CD4+ T cells and cytomegalovirus serostatus (dated by TCRdb to the late 2010s). For the study in its entirety: The roughly 33 healthy Belgian adults in the cohort included 9 who were CMV seropositive and 24 who were CMV seronegative. The study sequenced CD4+ memory TCRbeta repertoires of a Belgian cohort with known cytomegalovirus serostatus to replicate a published TCR-based CMV serostatus classifier.

A FACSAria II was used to sort memory CD4+ T cells, defined as single viable CD3+CD4+CD8-CD45RO+ cells. CMV serostatus was determined with a Roche Elecsys assay detecting serum IgG against CMV pp150, pp28, p38 and p52. Once the samples were thawed, total CD4+ T cells were enriched through positive selection using CD4 magnetic microbeads. Samples originated from another study that specifically interrogated the CD4+ T cell memory repertoire. Peripheral blood mononuclear cells were isolated and cryopreserved according to standard operating procedures, and serum was stored at -80 degrees C. The staining relied on CD3-PerCP (BW264/56), CD4-APC (RPA-T4), CD45RO-PE (UCHT1) and CD8-Pacific Orange (3B5) antibodies, and Sytox blue was used to exclude non-viable cells. For this clone: Its antigen is still unknown. No much larger clonotype is one base removed from it; base qualities were not supplied.

V loses 1 base at its end and J loses 2 bases; junction bases beyond the gene matches: 2. The CDR3 goes from the cysteine to the phenylalanine over 15 residues. Just CDR3 DNA is preserved here, 45 bases in frame from base 1. Looking up the germline V gene yields CDR1 SGHVS and CDR2 FQNEAQ. Study-wide conclusions, independent of this receptor: For predicting CMV serostatus, the median bootstrapped AUC was roughly 0.95 using the original framework and approximately 0.9 using a US-trained random forest. Among the roughly 160 previously reported CMV-associated TCRbeta sequences, approximately 67 showed up in the CD4+ memory repertoires, with each one found in between one and five individuals. Results were interpreted as suggesting that the CMV-associated TCR signature is largely present in the CD4+ memory repertoire. Only CD4+CD45RO+ memory cells were sequenced, in contrast to the original study, which included naive and memory CD4+ and CD8+ populations. On the Belgian cohort, the classifier based on the original framework reached a median bootstrapped AUC of approximately 0.95, with a 95% CI of 0.76-1.00.

Genomic DNA was extracted from sorted cells with the Quick-DNA Microprep Kit. TCRbeta DNA was amplified with the immunoSEQ hsTCRbeta kit following the manufacturer's protocol. An Illumina MiSeq instrument was used to sequence the TCRbeta libraries. The paper's data handling went like this. After out-of-frame sequences were removed, 2,204,828 distinct TCRbeta sequences remained, averaging around 66,000 per individual. Two values were used to score each individual: the count of 164 previously reported CMV-associated TCRbeta sequences and the total count of productive distinct TCRbeta sequences. A beta-binomial model was reimplemented in Python, and scikit-learn random forests with default parameters were trained on data from the US cohort. Classifier performance on the Belgian cohort was reported as the median AUC with percentile confidence intervals calculated over 10,000 bootstrap iterations. This is the immuneACCESS table as TCRdb keeps it, with only in-frame sequences that have V and J called. A part of the clones is gone; compared with another copy, unresolved V genes explain less than half, and the rest is unexplained. V and J calls and clone size are those listed in that table; D and trimming were worked out from the DNA. The sample table contains 85,000 to 100,000 clones; only one count was recorded for about four fifths of them. The leading ten clones occupy around 3.6% of the sample.

The receptor's source is an adult in good health and CMV-seropositive. The V and J genes are TRBV7-8 and TRBJ2-5, with 9 bases aligning to TRBD1. The sequenced material came from memory CD4+ T cells from blood. The DNA is TGTGCCAGCAGCTTAGGAGGGACAGGGCAAGAGACCCAGTACTTC. Its protein is CASSLGGTGQETQYF.